These 6 T cell receptor beta chains originate from one sample sequenced in a study of patients and donors after allogeneic stem cell transplantation. TCRdb re-analysed the RT-PCR reads in MiXCR, keeping a single row per CDR3 protein. The profile shows more than 850,000 distinct CDR3 sequences, roughly 18% of them singletons. Sequenced material: blood, either unsorted or a sorted T cell fraction (not recorded which). These receptors originate from a human donor who was either an allogeneic HSCT recipient or a stem cell or donor lymphocyte infusion donor (not recorded which). It is not recorded whose cells these are; they may come from a transplant donor.

The V call is TRBV7-9, the J call TRBJ1-5; D gene uncertain. Germline V lookup: CDR1 SEHNR, CDR2 FQNEAQ (reference sequence). V was shortened by 1 base and J by 3 bases, with 10 bases between the two germline ends. The CDR3 is made up of 15 amino acids. As DNA, the CDR3 is TGTGCCAGCAGCTTAGTGGGAACCCCCAATCAGCCCCAGCATTTT. Amino acid sequence: CASSLVGTPNQPQHF.

This clonotype has a handful of counts. The chain employs TRBV7-8 and TRBJ2-7, with a weak D call TRBD2 (6 bases). In germline, CDR1 is SGHVS, CDR2 FQNEAQ. V dropped 1 base and J dropped 3 bases, with 13 bases sitting between them. The CDR3 runs to 15 residues. The CDR3 spells CASSLGVGTLYEQYF. CDR3 in DNA: TGTGCCAGCAGCTTAGGGGTCGGGACTCTCTACGAGCAGTACTTC.

This clonotype has ten or more counts. The genes are TRBV20-1 and TRBJ2-3; TRBD2 aligns across 10 bases. This CDR3 contains 16 residues. Germline V gene sequence: CDR1 DFQATT, CDR2 SNEGSKA (reference sequence). V lost 3 bases to trimming and J lost 5 bases; unmatched junction nucleotides: 11. The CDR3 is CSARGVLAGWIDTQYF. CDR3 DNA sequence: TGCAGTGCTAGGGGCGTACTAGCGGGATGGATAGATACGCAGTATTTT.

This clonotype has just a few counts. The V and J genes are TRBV21-1 and TRBJ2-5. TRBV21-1 is a pseudogene. This CDR3 has 12 amino acids. The CDR3 region is CASSNLFETQYF. The DNA of the CDR3 is TGTGCCAGCAGCAACCTATTTGAGACCCAGTACTTC.

This clonotype was seen repeatedly, ten times or more. The chain is built from TRBV20-1 and TRBJ2-7; D gene uncertain. V gave up 3 bases and J gave up 4 bases, with 10 bases separating them. Germline assignment: CDR1 DFQATT and CDR2 SNEGSKA (reference sequence). The CDR3 has 12 amino acids. The CDR3 reads CSASGPAYEQYF. CDR3 sequence (DNA): TGCAGTGCTAGCGGACCTGCTTACGAGCAGTACTTC.

This clonotype appeared many times. The V and J genes are TRBV5-1 and TRBJ2-3, with 9 bases matching TRBD2. J was trimmed by 4 bases and V by 0 bases; bases with no gene match: 6. CDR1 and CDR2 (germline): SGHRS, YFSETQ. The CDR3 loop spans 16 amino acids. The CDR3 DNA reads TGCGCCAGCAGCTTGGTAGGAGCGGGAGGAGCAGATACGCAGTATTTT. Encoded protein: CASSLVGAGGADTQYF.